This is a list of T cell receptor beta chains from one sample in a study of identical twins. MiXCR, run by TCRdb on the 5' RACE reads, gives a single entry per CDR3 protein. Counted here are approximately 550,000 distinct CDR3 sequences, 20% to 25% occurring once; the ten biggest clones make up more than 0.4%. The same specimen was also included in a second study, on yellow fever vaccine responses in identical twins.

The sequencing input was CD4+ T cells sorted from blood. Receptors were obtained from a woman between 18 and 30 years old in good health. The CDR3 runs from the conserved cysteine through the conserved F or W. D genes are given only for firm matches. Clone size, where shown, is once, few, many, or a class for clones that have expanded.

d_gene	abundance	v_gene	j_gene	CDR3nt	CDR3aa
.	.	TRBV9	TRBJ2-1	TGTGCCAGCAGCTCTCCAATGGGGAGCCCCTACAATGAGCAGTTCTTC	CASSSPMGSPYNEQFF
.	.	TRBV5-1	TRBJ1-5	TGCGCCAGCAGCTCCGATCAGTCGGGACAGCCCCAGCATTTT	CASSSDQSGQPQHF
.	few	TRBV24-1	TRBJ2-1	TGTGCCACCAGTGATTGGTTGAGAAACAATGAGCAGTTCTTC	CATSDWLRNNEQFF
.	many	TRBV4-1	TRBJ1-5	TGCGCCAGCAGCCTCTCCCCGAATCAGCCCCAGCATTTT	CASSLSPNQPQHF
.	.	TRBV7-9	TRBJ1-2	TGTGCCAGCAGCTTAGTCCCAGGGAACTATGGCTACACCTTC	CASSLVPGNYGYTF
.	.	TRBV7-9	TRBJ2-5	TGTGCCAGCAGTCTTAGCACTCAGACCCAGTACTTC	CASSLSTQTQYF
.	few	TRBV20-1	TRBJ2-7	TGCAGTGCTTATTCCTCCGGGACGATCGAGCAGTACTTC	CSAYSSGTIEQYF
.	few	TRBV6-2/TRBV6-3	TRBJ1-6	TGTGCCAGCAGAGACCTTAGGGGGGTCTCACCCCTCCACTTT	CASRDLRGVSPLHF
.	.	TRBV20-1	TRBJ1-4	TGCAGTGCCCTCAGACATTATAATGAAAAACTGTTTTTT	CSALRHYNEKLFF
TRBD1	.	TRBV12-3/TRBV12-4	TRBJ2-7	TGTGCCAGCACCGAAGGGACAGGGAAGGAGCAGTACTTC	CASTEGTGKEQYF
TRBD2	.	TRBV2	TRBJ2-3	TGTGCCAGCAGACCCACTAGCGGAGATACGCAGTATTTT	CASRPTSGDTQYF
TRBD1	few	TRBV6-5	TRBJ2-1	TGTGCCAGCAGTTACTCGATCGGGACAGGGGCCTACAATGAGCAGTTCTTC	CASSYSIGTGAYNEQFF
TRBD1	.	TRBV7-2	TRBJ2-3	TGTGCCAGCAGCTTAGCCGGTGGGGGGACAGGTGGGGATACGCAGTATTTT	CASSLAGGGTGGDTQYF
.	.	TRBV4-1	TRBJ2-5	TGCGCCAGCAGCCCCGGGGTAGCGGTTATCCAAGAGACCCAGTACTTC	CASSPGVAVIQETQYF
.	few	TRBV10-2	TRBJ1-6	TGCGCCAGCAGTGAGTCGACGGCGAGACGGAACCCACACTTT	CASSESTARRNPHF
.	.	TRBV3-1	TRBJ2-1	TGTGCCAGCAGCCCAGGTAGGGGGTCGGAGGGAGTCTCCTACAATGAGCAGTTCTTC	CASSPGRGSEGVSYNEQFF
TRBD2	few	TRBV28	TRBJ2-1	TGTGCCAGCAGTTTTGGCCTAGCGGATTACAATGAGCAGTTCTTC	CASSFGLADYNEQFF
.	.	TRBV3-1	TRBJ1-2	TGTGCCAGCAGCCAAGATTATCGGACAGACTATGGCTACACCTTC	CASSQDYRTDYGYTF
.	few	TRBV20-1	TRBJ2-1	TGCAGTGCTAGGAGCTGGGGAAACAATGAGCAGTTCTTC	CSARSWGNNEQFF
.	few	TRBV10-3	TRBJ2-1	TGTGCCATCAGTGGGGGTGATATTGAGCAGTTCTTC	CAISGGDIEQFF
.	few	TRBV7-9	TRBJ1-6	TGTGCCAGCAGCTTTGGACAGTTTGGGTCACCCCTCCACTTT	CASSFGQFGSPLHF
TRBD2	.	TRBV5-5	TRBJ2-2	TGTGCCAGCAGCTTTGCAGGACTAGCGTTGGCCGGGGAGCTGTTTTTT	CASSFAGLALAGELFF
TRBD1	few	TRBV5-1	TRBJ2-5	TGCGCCAGCAGCACGGGACAGGTGGACGAGACCCAGTACTTC	CASSTGQVDETQYF
.	.	TRBV9	TRBJ2-5	TGTGCCAGCAGCGTAGGAGAGGTAACAGCAGAGACCCAGTACTTC	CASSVGEVTAETQYF
.	.	TRBV12-3/TRBV12-4	TRBJ2-2	TGTGCCAGCAGCCGGAGGCGTAGTCCCGCGAACACCGGGGAGCTGTTTTTT	CASSRRRSPANTGELFF
.	.	TRBV12-3/TRBV12-4	TRBJ2-3	TGTGCCAGCAGGTACGAGCCGGATACGCAGTATTTT	CASRYEPDTQYF
.	few	TRBV7-9	TRBJ2-3	TGTGCCAGCAGCTCATTGGGTGCAGATACGCAGTATTTT	CASSSLGADTQYF
.	.	TRBV11-3	TRBJ2-5	TGTGCCAGCAGCCCATCCTACAGGGTCCAAGAGACCCAGTACTTC	CASSPSYRVQETQYF
.	.	TRBV15	TRBJ2-3	TGTGCCACCAGCCCCGGGCGGTGGCTAGCGTTTGACACAGATACGCAGTATTTT	CATSPGRWLAFDTDTQYF
.	.	TRBV29-1	TRBJ2-2	TGCAGCGTTAAGGAAAACACCGGGGAGCTGTTTTTT	CSVKENTGELFF
.	.	TRBV5-1	TRBJ2-3	TGCGCCAGCAGCTTGGGGGGGGGGCCACCGGCGCAGTATTTT	CASSLGGGPPAQYF
TRBD2	.	TRBV20-1	TRBJ2-1	TGCAGTGCTAGGACGGGACTAGCGTTGTTCAATGAGCAGTTCTTC	CSARTGLALFNEQFF
TRBD1	.	TRBV12-3/TRBV12-4	TRBJ1-1	TGTGCCAGCAGTTTAGGGACAGGGGTTGGGAACACTGAAGCTTTCTTT	CASSLGTGVGNTEAFF
TRBD2	.	TRBV20-1	TRBJ2-7	TGCAGTGCTAGGGTAGCGGGAGTACACGAGCAGTACTTC	CSARVAGVHEQYF
TRBD1	.	TRBV29-1	TRBJ1-5	TGCAGCGTTGATATGGGGCGGACAGGGAGCCAGCCCCAGCATTTT	CSVDMGRTGSQPQHF
TRBD2	few	TRBV20-1	TRBJ2-4	TGCAGTGCCCCGCGCGCGGGAGAAGGGATGCGCCTTCAGTACTTC	CSAPRAGEGMRLQYF
TRBD1	few	TRBV6-1	TRBJ2-7	TGTGCCAGCATAGGGACAGGGACCTACGAGCAGTACTTC	CASIGTGTYEQYF
.	few	TRBV5-1	TRBJ2-5	TGCGCCAGCAGCCCGGACGGACCGAGTCTGGAGACCCAGTACTTC	CASSPDGPSLETQYF
.	.	TRBV28	TRBJ2-3	TGTGCCAGCAGTTTAGTCACCCCGGATACGCAGTATTTT	CASSLVTPDTQYF
TRBD1	.	TRBV7-9	TRBJ2-1	TGTGCCAGCAGCTCAGGGGGCACTTCTACACATGAGCAGTTCTTC	CASSSGGTSTHEQFF
.	.	TRBV6-6	TRBJ2-2	TGTGCCAGCACTGGGGTTAACACCGGGGAGCTGTTTTTT	CASTGVNTGELFF
.	.	TRBV14	TRBJ1-3	TGTGCCAGCAGCGAGGCGGGAGGGCCCGACGGAAACACCATATATTTT	CASSEAGGPDGNTIYF